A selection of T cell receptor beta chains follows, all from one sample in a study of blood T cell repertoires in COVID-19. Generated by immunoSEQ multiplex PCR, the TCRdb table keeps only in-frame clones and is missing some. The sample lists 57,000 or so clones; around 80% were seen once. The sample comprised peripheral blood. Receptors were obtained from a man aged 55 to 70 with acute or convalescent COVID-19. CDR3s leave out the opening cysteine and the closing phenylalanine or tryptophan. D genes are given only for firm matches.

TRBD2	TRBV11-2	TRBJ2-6	ASSLRFSGEASGANVLT
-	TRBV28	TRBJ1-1	ASSEERQATEAF
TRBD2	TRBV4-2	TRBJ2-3	ASSQDHYSSGSTDTQY
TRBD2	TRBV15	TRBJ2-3	ATSGLAGEDTQY
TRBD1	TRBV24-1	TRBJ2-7	ATSDPTGGLLEQY
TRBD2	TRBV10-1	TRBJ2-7	ASSHQRELNEQY
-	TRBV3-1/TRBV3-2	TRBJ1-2	ASSQEWAASHYGYT
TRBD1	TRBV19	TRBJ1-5	ASRYKQGATQPQH
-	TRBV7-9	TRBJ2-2	ASSPGGGGRRTGELF
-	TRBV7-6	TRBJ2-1	ASSFTGDLNEQF
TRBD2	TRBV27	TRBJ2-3	ASSTPGTRADTQY
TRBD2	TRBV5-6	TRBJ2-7	ASSRKGLAHEQY
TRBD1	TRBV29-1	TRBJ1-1	SVAGIRTGETEAF
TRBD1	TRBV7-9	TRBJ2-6	ASSGQGAEGANVLT
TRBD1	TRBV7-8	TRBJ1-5	ASSSRDSSNQPQH
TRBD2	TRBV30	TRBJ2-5	AWSERTSGRQQETQY
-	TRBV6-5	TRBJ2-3	ASVGRVTDTQY
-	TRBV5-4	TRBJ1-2	ASSLEAGFTRYT
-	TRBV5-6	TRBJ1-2	ASSLSPIPNYGYT
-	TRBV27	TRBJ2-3	ASTPSLPSTDTQY
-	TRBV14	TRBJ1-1	ASSWGRGTTEAF
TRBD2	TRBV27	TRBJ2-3	ASSHVAGAVDTQY
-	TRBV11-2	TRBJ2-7	ASSSTSGEQY
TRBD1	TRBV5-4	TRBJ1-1	ASSHRDRGNTEAF
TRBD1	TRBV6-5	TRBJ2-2	ASSYSGTGVGGELF
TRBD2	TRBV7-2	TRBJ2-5	ASSLGVAGAILGQETQY
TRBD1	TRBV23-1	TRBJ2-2	ASSHTGTGFPQNTGELF
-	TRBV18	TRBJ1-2	ASGGTVYGYT
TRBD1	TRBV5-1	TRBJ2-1	ASSVPTGHEQF
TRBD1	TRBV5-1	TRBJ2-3	ASTREQGETDTQY
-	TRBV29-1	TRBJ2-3	SVKQGFGTDTQY